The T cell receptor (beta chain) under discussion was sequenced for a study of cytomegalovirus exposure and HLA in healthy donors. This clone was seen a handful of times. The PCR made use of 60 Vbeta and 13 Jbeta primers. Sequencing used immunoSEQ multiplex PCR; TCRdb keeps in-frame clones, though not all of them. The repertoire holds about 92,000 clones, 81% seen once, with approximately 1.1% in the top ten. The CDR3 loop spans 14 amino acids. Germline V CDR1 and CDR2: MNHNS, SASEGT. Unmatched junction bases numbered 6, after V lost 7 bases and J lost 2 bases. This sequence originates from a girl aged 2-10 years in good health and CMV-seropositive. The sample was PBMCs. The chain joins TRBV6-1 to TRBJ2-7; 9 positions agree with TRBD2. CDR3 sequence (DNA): TGTGCCAGCACCCAGACTAGCGGAGCCTACGAGCAGTACTTC. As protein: CASTQTSGAYEQYF.